The 32 T cell receptor beta chains in this list originate from one sample, sequenced in a study of OX40 agonist ivuxolimab in advanced cancers. Data came from immunoSEQ multiplex PCR; TCRdb stores just in-frame clones and leaves some out. The sample includes 55,000 to 60,000 clones, about 90% of them seen just once. The source material was CD4+ or CD8+ T cells sorted from blood, sampled in a trial of the OX40 agonist ivuxolimab. The receptor source for this set is an adult with an advanced solid tumor such as melanoma, head and neck, liver or kidney cancer.

In DNA form, the CDR3 reads TGTGCCAGCAGCTCCGGGACAGGATACACCTTC. Its translation is CASSSGTGYTF. The J gene is TRBJ1-2, the V gene TRBV7-9, with 8 bases matching TRBD1. The CDR3 extends over 11 amino acids. Trimming removed 4 bases from V and 11 bases from J; junction bases left unmatched: 3. Germline V gives CDR1 SEHNR, CDR2 FQNEAQ (reference sequence).

The rearrangement joins TRBV10-3 to TRBJ2-3; TRBD2 matches at 7 bases. The V and J ends lost 0 bases and 1 base, in that order; junction bases with no gene match: 4. The length of the CDR3 is 16 residues. The V gene's germline CDR1 is ENHRY and CDR2 SYGVKD. This CDR3 reads CAISESGAGGTDTQYF. The CDR3 nucleotides read TGTGCCATCAGTGAGTCAGGGGCGGGAGGCACAGATACGCAGTATTTT.

CDR3 region: CASSEWGAVTEAFF. The CDR3 DNA reads as TGTGCCAGCAGTGAATGGGGGGCGGTCACTGAAGCTTTCTTT. The rearrangement joins TRBV6-1 to TRBJ1-1, with TRBD1 as a possible D gene (6 bases). Germline-derived CDR1 and CDR2 are MNHNS and SASEGT. This CDR3 spans 14 amino acids. The ends were cut back, 2 bases at V and 4 bases at J, with 11 bases in the middle.

The chain links TRBV6-5 to TRBJ2-3, with TRBD2 matching over 7 bases. The ends lost 5 bases at V and 4 bases at J; junction bases unmatched: 6. The CDR3 is 14 amino acids. CDR1 is MNHEY and CDR2 is SVGAGI in the germline V gene. CDR3 in DNA: TGTGCCAGCAGTAGGAGCGGGGTTTCAGATACGCAGTATTTT. It encodes CASSRSGVSDTQYF.

The chain is built from TRBV7-2 and TRBJ2-3; 11 nucleotides line up with TRBD2. V shed 5 bases and J 15 bases; nucleotides not matched to a gene: 13. The CDR3 consists of 14 residues. Germline V gives CDR1 SGHTA, CDR2 FQGNSA. CDR3 sequence: CASSPNYLAGGYYF. The CDR3 nucleotides read TGTGCCAGCAGCCCAAACTACCTAGCGGGAGGTTATTATTTT. The variable domain in full, completed from reference TRBV7-2 and TRBJ2-3, reads GAGVSQSPSNKVTEKGKDVELRCDPISGHTALYWYRQSLGQGLEFLIYFQGNSAPDKSGLPSDRFSAERTGGSVSTLTIQRTQQEDSAVYLCASSPNYLAGGYYFGPGTRLTVL.

The chain recombines TRBV7-2 with TRBJ2-1; no definite D call. Trimming took off 1 base at V and 11 bases at J, with 9 bases between the two ends. Germline CDR1 reads SGHTA; CDR2 reads FQGNSA. The length of the CDR3 is 12 residues. The CDR3 DNA sequence: TGTGCCAGCAGCTTAGGCCTCACCAAGCAGTTCTTC. Translation: CASSLGLTKQFF.

The rearrangement joins TRBV9 to TRBJ2-2; weak D call: TRBD1 (6 bases). The V gene lost 0 bases and the J gene lost 6 bases, with 9 bases spanning the gap. This CDR3 is built from 14 residues. CDR1 is SGDLS and CDR2 is YYNGEE in the germline V gene. CDR3 region: CASSVDREAGELFF. CDR3 nucleotide sequence: TGTGCCAGCAGCGTAGACAGGGAAGCCGGGGAGCTGTTTTTT.

The J gene is TRBJ1-2, the V gene TRBV30, with TRBD1 as a possible D gene (6 bases). The CDR3 has 15 residues. V was cut by 3 bases and J by 6 bases, with 20 bases left in between. Per germline, CDR1 GTSNPN and CDR2 SVGIG (reference sequence). The CDR3 DNA follows: TGTGCCTGGAGGAGTCGGGGGGCGCGGGTGGATGGCTACACCTTC. Translation gives CAWRSRGARVDGYTF.

In DNA, the CDR3 is TGCGCCAGCAGCCGTACCTCGGGACTAGACAATGAGCAGTTCTTC. Translated: CASSRTSGLDNEQFF. This chain joins TRBV5-1 and TRBJ2-1; 8 bases match TRBD2. The germline CDR1 and CDR2 sequences are SGHRS and YFSETQ. V was clipped by 4 bases and J by 5 bases; unmatched bases: 8. The CDR3 is 15 amino acids.

As for this clone: Other DNA variants within this sample encode the same CDR3. This chain connects TRBV27 to TRBJ2-7; D may be TRBD2 (7 bases). This CDR3 is built from 14 residues. V was clipped by 4 bases and J by 6 bases, with 16 bases between them. Germline lookup yields CDR1 MNHEY and CDR2 SMNVEV (reference sequence). The CDR3 protein is CASSWAGRGGEQYF. The CDR3 nucleotides are TGTGCCAGCAGTTGGGCGGGAAGGGGGGGCGAGCAGTACTTC.

The J gene is TRBJ2-2, the V gene TRBV30, with 10 bases that match TRBD2. This CDR3 region has 14 residues. V dropped 3 bases and J dropped 3; count of bases not matched to a gene: 1. CDR1 and CDR2 from the germline V gene are GTSNPN and SVGIG (reference sequence). In nucleotides, the CDR3 is TGTGCCTGGAGGGGACTAGCGTACACCGGGGAGCTGTTTTTT. This codes for CAWRGLAYTGELFF.

The chain recombines TRBV5-1 with TRBJ2-3, with 14 bases fitting TRBD2. V shed 3 bases, J shed 4 bases, and the junction held 4 bases outside the gene matches. The germline V gene encodes CDR1 SGHRS and CDR2 YFSETQ. The CDR3 runs 16 residues. The CDR3 bases are TGCGCCAGCAGCTCGGGACTAGCGGGAGTTTCAGATACGCAGTATTTT. It encodes CASSSGLAGVSDTQYF.

The gene calls are TRBV7-9 and TRBJ2-5, with 11 bases lining up with TRBD2. The trim removed 5 bases at V and 4 bases at J, leaving 6 bases unmatched. The length of the CDR3 is 15 residues. Germline lookup yields CDR1 SEHNR and CDR2 FQNEAQ (reference sequence). The CDR3: CASSPLAGGRETQYF. The CDR3 coding sequence is TGTGCCAGCAGCCCTTTAGCGGGAGGGCGAGAGACCCAGTACTTC.

The V gene is TRBV6-5, the J gene TRBJ1-1; D is uncertain. CDR1 is MNHEY, CDR2 SVGAGI, per germline. The CDR3 contains 12 residues. V was shortened by 6 bases and J by 6 bases, with 11 bases between the two germline ends. CDR3 DNA sequence: TGTGCCAGCAGACGTCAGACCGCTGAAGCTTTCTTT. It yields the protein CASRRQTAEAFF.

The DNA of the CDR3 is TGTGCCAGCAGCAAACAGGGGTCTACCTACAATGAGCAGTTCTTC. Its protein product is CASSKQGSTYNEQFF. The rearrangement links TRBV9 to TRBJ2-1; 7 nucleotides line up with TRBD1. CDR1 and CDR2 from the germline V gene are SGDLS and YYNGEE. J was trimmed by 2 bases and V by 4 bases; bases with no gene match: 6. This CDR3 has 15 amino acids.

This clone was observed once. The chain links TRBV7-6 to TRBJ2-2; D possibly corresponds to TRBD2 (6 bases). V shed 0 bases and J shed 2 bases, with 13 bases lying between them. Germline values: CDR1 SGHVS, CDR2 FNYEAQ. This CDR3 contains 17 residues. DNA of the CDR3: TGTGCCAGCAGCTTAGCGCGGTGGGGGGATAACACCGGGGAGCTGTTTTTT. This codes for CASSLARWGDNTGELFF.

The V gene is TRBV10-2, the J gene TRBJ2-1; D gene ambiguous. Germline CDR1 reads WSHSY; CDR2 reads SAAADI. The CDR3 is made up of 14 amino acids. With 4 bases removed from V and 7 bases from J, the gap between germline ends came to 14 bases. For the CDR3, the DNA is TGCGCCAGCAGTGTTCAAGCAGGAAGGAATGAGCAGTTCTTC. The encoded protein is CASSVQAGRNEQFF.

The chain couples TRBV14 to TRBJ2-7; 9 bases match TRBD2. After removal of 0 bases from V and 5 bases from J, the junction contained 11 bases not matched to a gene. Germline V gene lookup returns CDR1 SGHDN and CDR2 FVKESK. The CDR3 consists of 17 residues. The CDR3 spells CASSQDLLAGIVHEQYF. Written as DNA, the CDR3 is TGTGCCAGCAGCCAAGATTTGCTAGCGGGAATAGTCCACGAGCAGTACTTC.

The V and J genes are TRBV5-1 and TRBJ2-3; weak D call: TRBD2 (5 bases). CDR1 SGHRS and CDR2 YFSETQ come from the germline V gene. The CDR3 covers 14 residues. V shed 5 bases and J shed 5 bases, with 15 bases lying between them. DNA for the CDR3: TGCGCCAGCAGAGGTGGGCCGGAGGTAGATACGCAGTATTTT. It encodes CASRGGPEVDTQYF.

Only one count was recorded for this clone. This chain connects TRBV5-6 to TRBJ1-6; D is possibly TRBD1 (5 bases). V was cut by 0 bases and J by 5 bases, with 12 bases left in between. This CDR3 comprises 16 residues. Germline V gives CDR1 SGHDT, CDR2 YYEEEE. CDR3 sequence (DNA): TGTGCCAGCAGCTTGGGGGGACCTATCAATAATTCACCCCTCCACTTT. Translated, it gives CASSLGGPINNSPLHF.

The chain links TRBV6-4 to TRBJ1-1; 8 nucleotides line up with TRBD1. V shed 6 bases, J shed 1 base, and the junction held 7 bases outside the gene matches. The CDR3 runs 15 residues. CDR1 is MRHNA and CDR2 is SNTAGT in the germline V gene. The DNA for the CDR3 is TGTGCCAGCAGGGCCGGACAGGGAGGGAACACTGAAGCTTTCTTT. Translation gives CASRAGQGGNTEAFF.

As DNA, the CDR3 is TGTGCCAGCAGTTTATTCGGACAGGGGGCGTCTTTCGACGAGCAGTACTTC. Translating it yields CASSLFGQGASFDEQYF. The chain recombines TRBV27 with TRBJ2-7, with 11 bases aligning to TRBD1. CDR3 length: 17 residues. V lost 1 base to trimming and J lost 5 bases; unmatched junction nucleotides: 10. Germline CDR1 and CDR2: MNHEY and SMNVEV (reference sequence).

This chain links TRBV6-5 with TRBJ1-1; no definite D call. Trimming removed 7 bases from V and 0 bases from J, with 9 bases in between. Germline V gene lookup returns CDR1 MNHEY and CDR2 SVGAGI. CDR3 length equals 13 residues. Here the CDR3 reads CASKWSMNTEAFF. The CDR3 DNA sequence: TGTGCCAGCAAATGGTCCATGAACACTGAAGCTTTCTTT.

This chain uses TRBV6-1 with TRBJ2-3, with 10 bases fitting TRBD2. The trim removed 3 bases at V and 2 bases at J, leaving 11 bases unmatched. CDR3 size: 18 residues. Per the germline V gene, CDR1 is MNHNS and CDR2 is SASEGT. The CDR3 DNA sequence: TGTGCCAGCAGTGACGATCTGTGGCTAGCGGGGGACACAGATACGCAGTATTTT. Protein: CASSDDLWLAGDTDTQYF.

This rearrangement joins TRBV6-6 to TRBJ1-1; D not certain. Trimming removed 0 bases from V and 1 base from J, with 6 bases in between. CDR3 size: 14 residues. Germline CDR1 reads MNHNY; CDR2 reads SVGAGI (reference sequence). CDR3 DNA sequence: TGTGCCAGCAGTTACTCTCAGCAGAACACTGAAGCTTTCTTT. It encodes CASSYSQQNTEAFF.

This clone was observed once. The chain is built from TRBV29-1 and TRBJ2-1, with D possibly being TRBD1 (5 bases). CDR1 and CDR2 (germline): SQVTM, ANQGSEA. With 5 bases removed from V and 8 bases from J, the gap between germline ends came to 13 bases. This CDR3 comprises 12 residues. The CDR3 sequence is CSVPGQGYEQFF. CDR3 sequence (DNA): TGCAGCGTTCCTGGGCAGGGCTATGAGCAGTTCTTC.

The genes are TRBV4-1 and TRBJ1-5; the D is unclear. Per germline, CDR1 MGHRA and CDR2 YSYEKL. The CDR3 is 20 residues long. V shed 1 base and J shed 2 bases, with 24 bases lying between them. The CDR3 DNA follows: TGCGCCAGCAGCCAAGTCGGCACTGGTGTTACCCGAGGCGGCAATCAGCCCCAGCATTTT. Its translation is CASSQVGTGVTRGGNQPQHF.

The chain joins TRBV5-8 to TRBJ2-5; maybe TRBD1 (11 bases). The CDR3 consists of 20 residues. V was shortened by 1 base and J by 2 bases, with 27 bases between the two germline ends. Germline values: CDR1 SGHTS, CDR2 YDEGEE. CDR3 protein: CASSLQGQGVLAGEQETQYF. DNA of the CDR3: TGTGCCAGCAGCTTGCAGGGACAGGGGGTTCTAGCGGGAGAGCAAGAGACCCAGTACTTC. Looking up the rest from reference TRBV5-8 and TRBJ2-5 gives the full variable domain: EAGVTQSPTHLIKTRGQQATLRCSPISGHTSVYWYQQALGLGLQFLLWYDEGEERNRGNFPPRFSGRQFPNYSSELNVNALELEDSALYLCASSLQGQGVLAGEQETQYFGPGTRLLVL.

The V call is TRBV27, the J call TRBJ2-1; D not certain. Germline V gene lookup returns CDR1 MNHEY and CDR2 SMNVEV (reference sequence). V lost 2 bases, J lost 0 bases, and 5 bases lay in between. The CDR3 sequence is 14 residues long. The CDR3 DNA reads TGTGCCAGCAGTTTAACGACCTCCTACAATGAGCAGTTCTTC. This encodes CASSLTTSYNEQFF.

The chain couples TRBV19 to TRBJ2-5; no reliable D call. The length of the CDR3 is 13 residues. Trimming removed 2 bases from V and 5 bases from J, with 9 bases in between. Germline V gene data show CDR1 as LNHDA and CDR2 as SQIVND (reference sequence). The CDR3 nucleotides read TGTGCCAGTAGTATACAAGGAGACGAGACCCAGTACTTC. Translation: CASSIQGDETQYF.

The rearrangement joins TRBV11-3 to TRBJ2-2, with a tentative D call TRBD2 (6 bases). This CDR3 region has 16 residues. The V end lost 1 base, the J end lost 4 bases, and 13 bases lay between the germline ends. Germline CDR1 is SGHNT and CDR2 is YENEEA. The CDR3 nucleotides are TGTGCCAGCAGCTTAGGTTCGAGCGGGTCCACCGGGGAGCTGTTTTTT. This codes for CASSLGSSGSTGELFF.

This rearrangement joins TRBV10-3 to TRBJ2-7; 9 bases align to TRBD2. Losses at the gene ends were 5 bases for V and 6 bases for J; bases not matched to a gene: 11. The CDR3 sequence is 15 residues long. CDR1 and CDR2 (germline): ENHRY, SYGVKD. CDR3 amino acids: CAISPTSGYLGEQYF. CDR3 nucleotides: TGTGCCATCAGTCCGACTAGCGGATACCTCGGCGAGCAGTACTTC.